A single sample is the source of the 27 T cell receptor beta chains below, sequenced in a study of cytomegalovirus exposure and HLA in healthy donors. It was with 60 Vbeta and 13 Jbeta primers that the PCR ran. TCRdb's table, derived via immunoSEQ multiplex PCR, lists solely in-frame clones and lacks some. The sample has fewer than 40,000 clones, 70% to 85% seen once. Sample: PBMCs. The receptors come from a woman aged 18-29 years in good health and CMV-seronegative.

This clone was observed a few times. The CDR3 loop reads CASSRRGDEQFF. DNA of the CDR3: TGTGCCAGCAGTCGCCGGGGGGATGAGCAGTTCTTC. The chain joins TRBV6-5 to TRBJ2-1, with TRBD2 matching over 7 bases. The V segment lost 5 bases and the J segment 8 bases; nucleotides outside the gene matches: 3. Germline CDR1 is MNHEY and CDR2 is SVGAGI. This CDR3 comprises 12 residues.

The chain is built from TRBV10-3 and TRBJ2-7; 12 bases align to TRBD1. Unmatched junction bases numbered 8, after V lost 3 bases and J lost 8 bases. CDR3 length equals 15 residues. Germline V lookup: CDR1 ENHRY, CDR2 SYGVKD. CDR3 bases: TGTGCCATCAGTGAATACCGGGGGACAGGGGGCAAGCAGTACTTC. This codes for CAISEYRGTGGKQYF.

This clone was observed a handful of times. The chain joins TRBV5-4 to TRBJ2-3; 9 bases align to TRBD2. V was clipped by 4 bases and J by 5 bases; unmatched bases: 8. Germline-derived CDR1 and CDR2 are SGHNT and YYREEE (reference sequence). The CDR3 totals 15 residues. The CDR3 DNA follows: TGTGCCAGCAGCCGGAGCGGGGGGCCAGGAGATACGCAGTATTTT. Encoded protein: CASSRSGGPGDTQYF.

The gene calls are TRBV7-9 and TRBJ2-7; weak D call: TRBD1 (6 bases). Germline V CDR1 and CDR2: SEHNR, FQNEAQ (reference sequence). The CDR3 extends over 12 amino acids. V lost 3 bases and J lost 6, with 9 bases in between. For the CDR3, the DNA is TGTGCCAGCAGCTTGCGGACAGCCGAGCAGTACTTC. Translating gives CASSLRTAEQYF.

There are a few counts of this clone. The chain recombines TRBV19 with TRBJ1-3; possible D gene TRBD1, 6 bases. V was cut by 4 bases and J by 4 bases, with 17 bases left in between. Germline-derived CDR1 and CDR2 are LNHDA and SQIVND (reference sequence). The CDR3 has 16 amino acids. The CDR3 DNA sequence: TGTGCCAGTAGTAAATTCGCGGGGGCAGGCGGAAACACCATATATTTT. Translated, it gives CASSKFAGAGGNTIYF.

The J gene is TRBJ2-1, the V gene TRBV19; possible D gene TRBD2, 6 bases. The CDR3 loop spans 15 amino acids. Germline V gene data show CDR1 as LNHDA and CDR2 as SQIVND (reference sequence). Trimming stripped 1 base from V and 6 bases from J, with 13 bases between. CDR3 nucleotide sequence: TGTGCCAGTAGTATAGGTGTGACTAGGATCAATGAGCAGTTCTTC. It yields the protein CASSIGVTRINEQFF.

V gene TRBV25-1 combines with J gene TRBJ2-7; 12 positions agree with TRBD2. The germline CDR1 and CDR2 sequences are MGHDK and SYGVNS. Unmatched junction bases numbered 9, after V lost 6 bases and J lost 6 bases. The CDR3 totals 15 residues. CDR3 loop: CASSLASGRAFEQYF. The CDR3, as DNA: TGTGCCAGCAGCCTCGCTAGCGGGAGGGCCTTCGAGCAGTACTTC.

This sequence joins TRBV5-1 and TRBJ2-7; TRBD1 might be the D (5 bases). Trimming stripped 3 bases from V and 4 bases from J, with 11 bases between. Germline CDR1 SGHRS, CDR2 YFSETQ. This CDR3 contains 13 residues. The CDR3: CASSSAGSYEQYF. Written as DNA, the CDR3 is TGCGCCAGCAGCTCGGCAGGGTCATACGAGCAGTACTTC.

The chain carries TRBV6-1 and TRBJ2-7; 9 bases line up with TRBD2. The germline gives CDR1 MNHNS, CDR2 SASEGT. This CDR3 has 15 amino acids. Germline trimming cut 0 bases from V and 4 bases from J; bases unmatched to any gene: 4. CDR3 nucleotide sequence: TGTGCCAGCAGTGAAGCTAGCGGGAGTTTTTACGAGCAGTACTTC. Translated: CASSEASGSFYEQYF.

The rearrangement links TRBV5-1 to TRBJ2-5; 7 bases are shared with TRBD1. V lost 4 bases and J lost 0; bases outside the gene matches: 3. Germline assignment: CDR1 SGHRS and CDR2 YFSETQ. This CDR3 region has 14 residues. In nucleotides, the CDR3 is TGCGCCAGCAGCCTACAGGGGTACCAAGAGACCCAGTACTTC. This gives the protein CASSLQGYQETQYF.

This chain uses TRBV6-6 with TRBJ1-5; no definite D call. Germline assignment: CDR1 MNHNY and CDR2 SVGAGI (reference sequence). This CDR3 is built from 13 residues. V was pared by 6 bases and J by 0 bases, with 6 bases between. CDR3 amino acids: CASRTDSNQPQHF. The CDR3 DNA follows: TGTGCCAGCAGAACAGATAGCAATCAGCCCCAGCATTTT.

The gene calls are TRBV6-6 and TRBJ1-2; TRBD1 is a possible D gene (5 bases). CDR3 length equals 16 residues. V was cut by 0 bases and J by 4 bases, with 15 bases left in between. The germline V gene has CDR1 MNHNY and CDR2 SVGAGI (reference sequence). The chain's CDR3 is CASSYSTPGLGYGYTF. The CDR3 region has the DNA TGTGCCAGCAGTTACTCGACACCAGGGCTAGGCTATGGCTACACCTTC.

J is TRBJ2-1 and V is TRBV10-3, with a weak D call TRBD1 (5 bases). The V and J ends lost 5 bases and 6 bases respectively, with 11 bases between them. This CDR3 is built from 13 residues. Per the germline V gene, CDR1 is ENHRY and CDR2 is SYGVKD. In DNA, the CDR3 is TGTGCCATCAGTCAGAACAGGTTCAATGAGCAGTTCTTC. This sequence encodes CAISQNRFNEQFF.

The V call is TRBV7-9, the J call TRBJ2-7; 7 bases align to TRBD2. The ends lost 3 bases at V and 3 bases at J; junction bases unmatched: 8. The CDR3 spans 15 residues. Germline V gives CDR1 SEHNR, CDR2 FQNEAQ (reference sequence). In DNA form, the CDR3 reads TGTGCCAGCAGCTTTTCGGGACTACCCGACTACGAGCAGTACTTC. Its protein is CASSFSGLPDYEQYF.

The rearrangement uses TRBV5-1 and TRBJ2-5; 10 bases are a match to TRBD1. There are 14 residues in the CDR3. Germline CDR1 is SGHRS and CDR2 is YFSETQ. Trimming cost V 5 bases and J 5 bases; bases outside gene matches: 6. The CDR3 bases are TGCGCCAGCAGTCAGGGACAGGGGATGGAGACCCAGTACTTC. Residues: CASSQGQGMETQYF.

The chain combines TRBV9 with TRBJ2-5; D perhaps matches TRBD2 (6 bases). The CDR3 runs to 15 residues. The V end was cut by 0 bases, the J end by 3 bases, with 12 bases between. Germline-derived CDR1 and CDR2 are SGDLS and YYNGEE. The CDR3 is CASSVGGLEKETQYF. DNA of the CDR3: TGTGCCAGCAGCGTAGGGGGACTCGAAAAAGAGACCCAGTACTTC.

The gene calls are TRBV11-3 and TRBJ2-7, with D maybe TRBD1 (6 bases). V was pared by 5 bases and J by 2 bases, with 16 bases between. The CDR3 extends over 15 amino acids. CDR1 and CDR2 from the germline V gene are SGHNT and YENEEA. The CDR3 coding sequence is TGTGCCAGCAGCCCCGGGGACACCTCGACCTACGAGCAGTACTTC. This encodes CASSPGDTSTYEQYF.

In its sample, this clone was seen a few times. The chain couples TRBV9 to TRBJ2-5; 7 nucleotides line up with TRBD1. CDR1 is SGDLS, CDR2 YYNGEE, per germline. This CDR3 region has 12 residues. The V segment lost 4 bases and the J segment 5 bases; nucleotides outside the gene matches: 2. CDR3 sequence (DNA): TGTGCCAGCAGCAGGGGGCTTGAGACCCAGTACTTC. It yields the protein CASSRGLETQYF. Combining the CDR3 with reference TRBV9 and TRBJ2-5 gives the whole variable domain DSGVTQTPKHLITATGQRVTLRCSPRSGDLSVYWYQQSLDQGLQFLIQYYNGEERAKGNILERFSAQQFPDLHSELNLSSLELGDSALYFCASSRGLETQYFGPGTRLLVL.

The chain is built from TRBV29-1 and TRBJ2-7; D gene unclear. The V and J ends lost 6 bases and 3 bases respectively, with 9 bases between them. This CDR3 comprises 11 residues. Germline loops: CDR1 SQVTM, CDR2 ANQGSEA. CDR3 residues: CSVEQNYEQYF. Written as DNA, the CDR3 is TGCAGCGTCGAACAGAACTACGAGCAGTACTTC.

The chain is built from TRBV5-1 and TRBJ2-3; D is undetermined. V was pared by 0 bases and J by 4 bases, with 6 bases between. This CDR3 has 13 amino acids. The germline V gene encodes CDR1 SGHRS and CDR2 YFSETQ. The DNA for the CDR3 is TGCGCCAGCAGCTTGGCTAGAGCAGATACGCAGTATTTT. The encoded protein is CASSLARADTQYF.

The chain couples TRBV6-5 to TRBJ1-5; D is undetermined. V was cut by 4 bases and J by 0 bases, with 10 bases left in between. CDR1 and CDR2 (germline): MNHEY, SVGAGI. The CDR3 runs to 15 residues. DNA of the CDR3: TGTGCCAGCAGTTTGGGAGCGGATAGCAATCAGCCCCAGCATTTT. It encodes CASSLGADSNQPQHF.

This CDR3 is CAISEMAGYGYTF. The CDR3 nucleotides read TGTGCCATCAGTGAGATGGCAGGGTATGGCTACACCTTC. This rearrangement joins TRBV10-3 to TRBJ1-2; D may be TRBD1 (5 bases). The CDR3 runs to 13 residues. Germline V gives CDR1 ENHRY, CDR2 SYGVKD. V was cut by 2 bases and J by 5 bases, with 9 bases left in between.

The chain couples TRBV7-9 to TRBJ1-4; D is possibly TRBD1 (5 bases). The V gene's germline CDR1 is SEHNR and CDR2 FQNEAQ (reference sequence). V was shortened by 4 bases and J by 6 bases, with 15 bases between the two germline ends. The CDR3 consists of 15 residues. As DNA, the CDR3 is TGTGCCAGCAGCTATAGCTTGACAGAGGATGAAAAACTGTTTTTT. Its protein product is CASSYSLTEDEKLFF.

CDR3 protein: CASTSDRAAFF. CDR3 DNA sequence: TGTGCCAGCACTTCCGACAGGGCGGCTTTCTTT. The chain carries TRBV28 and TRBJ1-1, with 7 positions matching TRBD1. Germline CDR1 and CDR2: MDHEN and SYDVKM. The CDR3 has 11 amino acids. Trimming cost V 7 bases and J 11 bases; bases outside gene matches: 7.

This clone has more than one count but fewer than ten. The chain recombines TRBV6-5 with TRBJ2-7; 7 bases fit TRBD1. This CDR3 comprises 15 residues. Germline lookup yields CDR1 MNHEY and CDR2 SVGAGI. V lost 3 bases and J lost 1; bases outside the gene matches: 6. The CDR3 DNA sequence: TGTGCCAGCAGTTATTCCGCGGACAGGTCCTACGAGCAGTACTTC. Translated: CASSYSADRSYEQYF.

This clone has a single count. The V and J genes are TRBV7-9 and TRBJ2-1; 8 nucleotides align to TRBD1. Unmatched junction bases numbered 8, after V lost 3 bases and J lost 7 bases. In germline, CDR1 is SEHNR, CDR2 FQNEAQ (reference sequence). The CDR3 has 15 amino acids. The CDR3 sequence is CASSFVGTGPNEQFF. The CDR3 bases are TGTGCCAGCAGCTTCGTTGGGACAGGCCCGAATGAGCAGTTCTTC.

The chain couples TRBV6-6 to TRBJ2-7; 7 nucleotides line up with TRBD1. The length of the CDR3 is 14 residues. Per the germline V gene, CDR1 is MNHNY and CDR2 is SVGAGI (reference sequence). With V trimmed by 5 bases and J by 0 bases, 4 bases remained unmatched. CDR3 protein: CASSKGDSSYEQYF. CDR3 nucleotides: TGTGCCAGCAGTAAGGGGGACAGCTCCTACGAGCAGTACTTC.